There are a few counts of the clone carrying this TCR beta chain. This record belongs to a study of response to subunit inactivated influenza vaccine. V was clipped by 3 bases and J by 8 bases, with 13 bases between them. Germline CDR1 DFQATT, CDR2 SNEGSKA (reference sequence). There are 12 residues in the CDR3. TCRdb called the RT-PCR reads again in MiXCR, with one record for every CDR3 protein. The sample has roughly 500,000 distinct CDR3 sequences, 16% seen once. The receptor's source is a man in his fifties or sixties who received an inactivated influenza vaccine. The V call is TRBV20-1, the J call TRBJ2-5; D ambiguous. Here the sequenced sample was CD4+ T cells sorted from PBMCs, taken less than 30 months after vaccination. CDR3 residues: CSASLFPLTQYF. Written as DNA, the CDR3 is TGCAGTGCTAGTCTCTTTCCCCTCACCCAGTACTTC.